This record covers a single T cell receptor (beta chain). Its antigen is currently unknown. Here immunoSEQ multiplex PCR was the method, and the copy in TCRdb shows in-frame clones only, minus some. The sample records over 200,000 clones, roughly 88% being singletons. Treatment described: some 20 received Ad26.COV2.S at low or high dose, single or two shots; about 5 received placebo; per-sample allocation not given. Collection of the samples took place on day 63 after the first injection of vaccine or placebo. An adult of 18-55 years in Boston served as donor. Germline V gene data show CDR1 as KGHDR and CDR2 as SFDVKD. The V gene lost 2 bases and the J gene lost 9 bases, with 8 bases spanning the gap. This CDR3 is built from 12 residues. This sample was included in a study of Ad26.COV2.S vaccination and SARS-CoV-2 variants. Study summary: Once, or twice with 56 days between doses, Ad26.COV2.S was given intramuscularly.

Study results and limitations: Across vaccine and placebo recipients, the breadth of non-spike TCRs was similar.

The chain recombines TRBV24-1 with TRBJ2-3; D not certain. Sequenced material: peripheral blood, taken in a trial of Ad26.COV2.S vaccine versus placebo. This TCR came from a person between 18 and 59 years old who received the Ad26.COV2.S COVID-19 vaccine or a placebo. The DNA for the CDR3 is TGTGCCACCAGTGATTACTCCAACACGCAGTATTTT. Translated, it gives CATSDYSNTQYF.